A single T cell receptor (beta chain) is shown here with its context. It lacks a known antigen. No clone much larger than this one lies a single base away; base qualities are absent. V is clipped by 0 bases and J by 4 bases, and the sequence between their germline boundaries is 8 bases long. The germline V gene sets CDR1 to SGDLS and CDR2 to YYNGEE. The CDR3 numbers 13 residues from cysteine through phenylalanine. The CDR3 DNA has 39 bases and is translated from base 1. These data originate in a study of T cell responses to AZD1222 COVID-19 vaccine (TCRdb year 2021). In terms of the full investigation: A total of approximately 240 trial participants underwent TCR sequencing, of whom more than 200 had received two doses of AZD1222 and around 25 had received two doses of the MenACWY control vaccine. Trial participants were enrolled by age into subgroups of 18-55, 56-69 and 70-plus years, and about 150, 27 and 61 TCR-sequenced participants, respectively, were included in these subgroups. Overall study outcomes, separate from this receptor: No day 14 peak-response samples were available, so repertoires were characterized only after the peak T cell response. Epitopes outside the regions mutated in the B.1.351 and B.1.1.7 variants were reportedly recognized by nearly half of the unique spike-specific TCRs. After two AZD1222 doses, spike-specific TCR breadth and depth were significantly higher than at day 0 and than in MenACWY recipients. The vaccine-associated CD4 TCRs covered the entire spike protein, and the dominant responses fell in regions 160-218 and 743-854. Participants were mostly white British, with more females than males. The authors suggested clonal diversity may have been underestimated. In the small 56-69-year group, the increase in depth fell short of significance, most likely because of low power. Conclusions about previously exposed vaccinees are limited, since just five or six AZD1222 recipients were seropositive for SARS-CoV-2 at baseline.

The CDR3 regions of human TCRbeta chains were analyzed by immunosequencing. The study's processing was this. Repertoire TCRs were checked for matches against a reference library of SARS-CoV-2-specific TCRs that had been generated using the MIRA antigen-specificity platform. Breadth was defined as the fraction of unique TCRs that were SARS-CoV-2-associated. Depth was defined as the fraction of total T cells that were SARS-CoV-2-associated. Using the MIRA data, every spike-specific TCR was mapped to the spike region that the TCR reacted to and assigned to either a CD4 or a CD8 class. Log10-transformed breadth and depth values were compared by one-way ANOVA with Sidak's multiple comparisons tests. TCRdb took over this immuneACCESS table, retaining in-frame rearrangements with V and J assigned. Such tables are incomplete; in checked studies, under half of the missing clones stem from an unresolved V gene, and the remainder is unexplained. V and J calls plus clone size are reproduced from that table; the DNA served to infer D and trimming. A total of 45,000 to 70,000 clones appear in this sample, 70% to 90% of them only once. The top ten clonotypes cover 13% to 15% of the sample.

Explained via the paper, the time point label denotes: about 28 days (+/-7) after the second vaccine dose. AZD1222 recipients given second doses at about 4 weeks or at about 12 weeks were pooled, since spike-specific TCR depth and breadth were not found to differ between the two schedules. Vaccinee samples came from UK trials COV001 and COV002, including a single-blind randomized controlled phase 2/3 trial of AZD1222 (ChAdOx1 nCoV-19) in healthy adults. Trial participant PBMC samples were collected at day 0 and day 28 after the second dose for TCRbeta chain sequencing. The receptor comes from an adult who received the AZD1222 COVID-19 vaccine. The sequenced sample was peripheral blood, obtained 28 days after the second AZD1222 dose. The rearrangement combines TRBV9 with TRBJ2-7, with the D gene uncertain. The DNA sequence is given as TGTGCCAGCAGCGTAGGGGAAGGGTACGAGCAGTACTTC. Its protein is CASSVGEGYEQYF.